This T cell receptor beta chain appears in the sequencing data of a study of cytomegalovirus exposure and HLA in healthy donors. V lost 1 base, J lost 1 base, and 5 bases stayed unmatched. The CDR3 consists of 18 residues. Germline V gives CDR1 SGHRS, CDR2 YFSETQ. PCR was performed using 60 Vbeta and 13 Jbeta primers. This table comes from immunoSEQ multiplex PCR, and its TCRdb copy is limited to in-frame clones, with some not included. The sample holds about 69,000 clones, 68% seen once. The sequencing input was PBMCs. The source is a woman younger than 45 in good health and CMV-seronegative. The chain couples TRBV5-1 to TRBJ2-5, with TRBD2 matching over 15 bases. CDR3 in amino acids: CASSLTGTSGGPQETQYF. CDR3 nucleotide sequence: TGCGCCAGCAGCTTGACGGGGACTAGCGGGGGGCCCCAAGAGACCCAGTACTTC. Full variable domain (remainder filled in from reference TRBV5-1 and TRBJ2-5): KAGVTQTPRYLIKTRGQQVTLSCSPISGHRSVSWYQQTPGQGLQFLFEYFSETQRNKGNFPGRFSGRQFSNSRSEMNVSTLELGDSALYLCASSLTGTSGGPQETQYFGPGTRLLVL.